The rows below give T cell receptor beta chains drawn from one sample of a study of cytomegalovirus exposure and HLA in healthy donors. Only in-frame clones appear in the TCRdb table, and some are missing; sequencing was by immunoSEQ multiplex PCR. The sample shows under 20,000 clones, around 80% of them seen only once. Input material: PBMCs. These receptors all stem from a human donor in good health. CDR3s include the opening cysteine and the closing phenylalanine or tryptophan.

>TRBJ2-7|TRBV6-1
CASREDSSYEQYF
>TRBJ1-2|TRBV13
CASSIISGGDGYTF
>TRBJ2-1|TRBV20-1
CSANRYNEQFF
>TRBJ1-2|TRBV28
CASSLGQGYGYTF
>TRBJ2-1|TRBV7-2
CASSPGQPNEQFF
>TRBJ1-3|TRBV2
CASSEARRTGYTGNTIYF
>TRBJ1-5|TRBV27
CASSLLSPGNQPQHF
>TRBJ2-7|TRBV7-9
CASSFATGVVEQYF
>TRBJ1-2|TRBV29-1
CSASGQTNYGYTF
>TRBJ2-7|TRBV30
CAWRGGETSYEQYF
>TRBJ1-3|TRBV6-5
CASSPGQSGNTIYF
>TRBJ2-5|TRBV7-9
CASSLRGKETQYF
>TRBJ1-1|TRBV15
CATSRPSGTEAFF